The 9 T cell receptor beta chains listed next were all sequenced from one sample in a study of untreated major depressive disorder listed by TCRdb under 2018. The research as a whole found: In CD4+ T cells, sequencing confirmed that depressed patients used TRBV05-01 (Vbeta 5.1) more than controls did, with a one-tailed test giving p = 0.040.

The antigens these receptors bind are not known. Libraries were made using the immunoSEQ multiplex PCR assay. TCRdb took this table from immuneACCESS and kept in-frame rearrangements with V and J called. Such tables lack part of the clones; where checked against another copy, unresolved V genes explain under half of the gap, and the rest is unexplained. The sample contains about 25,000 clones, approximately 91% of them found a single time. About 0.75% of the sample lies in the top ten. Sequencing was carried out using CD4+ T cells from PBMCs. These TCRs come from a woman younger than 45 with major depressive disorder.

The V call is TRBV29-1, the J call TRBJ1-2; the D gene is possibly TRBD1 (5 bases). Trimming shortened V by 2 bases and J by 5 bases, and 9 bases separated the two germline ends. The germline gives CDR1 SQVTM, CDR2 ANQGSEA. This CDR3 region has 12 residues. CDR3 amino acids: CSVEQGVYGYTF. The CDR3 nucleotides are TGCAGCGTTGAACAGGGAGTATATGGCTACACCTTC.

This chain joins TRBV15 and TRBJ1-5, with no clear D. V dropped 0 bases and J dropped 1 base, with 7 bases sitting between them. Germline-derived CDR1 and CDR2 are LNHNV and YYDKDF (reference sequence). The CDR3 covers 15 residues. The CDR3 coding sequence is TGTGCCACCAGCAGAGATCGTCGAAGCAATCAGCCCCAGCATTTT. Encoded protein: CATSRDRRSNQPQHF.

In this sample, this clone turned up once. The chain carries TRBV7-2 and TRBJ1-5; D gene uncertain. Germline CDR1 and CDR2: SGHTA and FQGNSA. Trimming shortened V by 1 base and J by 0 bases, and 13 bases separated the two germline ends. The CDR3 runs to 17 residues. The DNA for the CDR3 is TGTGCCAGCAGCTTAGACGACATCGTCTATAGCAATCAGCCCCAGCATTTT. Amino acid sequence: CASSLDDIVYSNQPQHF.

The rearrangement joins TRBV28 to TRBJ2-2, with D unclear. CDR1 is MDHEN and CDR2 is SYDVKM in the germline V gene. The V gene lost 6 bases and the J gene lost 3 bases, with 5 bases spanning the gap. The CDR3 covers 12 residues. The CDR3 sequence is CASSLYTGELFF. The CDR3 DNA reads TGTGCCAGCAGCCTTTACACCGGGGAGCTGTTTTTT.

V is TRBV4-3 and J is TRBJ2-1, with D perhaps matching TRBD1 or TRBD2 (5 bases each). CDR3 length: 16 residues. Germline CDR1 and CDR2: LGHNA and YSLEER. V was trimmed by 0 bases and J by 0 bases, leaving 9 bases between them. CDR3: CASSQETGPSYNEQFF. CDR3 DNA sequence: TGCGCCAGCAGCCAAGAGACGGGACCCTCCTACAATGAGCAGTTCTTC.

The V gene is TRBV10-3, the J gene TRBJ2-7; weak D call: TRBD2 (5 bases). This CDR3 is built from 13 residues. Germline assignment: CDR1 ENHRY and CDR2 SYGVKD. V was trimmed by 4 bases and J by 3 bases, leaving 10 bases between them. CDR3 nucleotides: TGTGCCATCAGTGCGCGGGTCAACTACGAGCAGTACTTC. Encoded protein: CAISARVNYEQYF.

The chain carries TRBV5-1 and TRBJ2-5; no firm D call. Germline V gene sequence: CDR1 SGHRS, CDR2 YFSETQ. The V end was cut by 3 bases, the J end by 5 bases, with 11 bases between. This CDR3 comprises 13 residues. CDR3 residues: CASSSSGKETQYF. The CDR3 nucleotides read TGCGCCAGCAGCTCCTCCGGAAAGGAGACCCAGTACTTC.

The chain recombines TRBV2 with TRBJ1-1; D uncertain. Germline loops: CDR1 SNHLY, CDR2 FYNNEI. V was cut by 6 bases and J by 1 base, with 6 bases left in between. This CDR3 comprises 12 residues. CDR3 sequence reads: CASRTKNTEAFF. As DNA, the CDR3 is TGTGCCAGCAGAACCAAGAACACTGAAGCTTTCTTT.

The chain employs TRBV7-9 and TRBJ2-2; D is perhaps TRBD1 (5 bases). This CDR3 has 15 residues. Germline-derived CDR1 and CDR2 are SEHNR and FQNEAQ (reference sequence). The V end lost 2 bases, the J end lost 0 bases, and 7 bases lay between the germline ends. CDR3 residues: CASSLRTTNTGELFF. In DNA, the CDR3 is TGTGCCAGCAGCTTAAGGACAACGAACACCGGGGAGCTGTTTTTT.